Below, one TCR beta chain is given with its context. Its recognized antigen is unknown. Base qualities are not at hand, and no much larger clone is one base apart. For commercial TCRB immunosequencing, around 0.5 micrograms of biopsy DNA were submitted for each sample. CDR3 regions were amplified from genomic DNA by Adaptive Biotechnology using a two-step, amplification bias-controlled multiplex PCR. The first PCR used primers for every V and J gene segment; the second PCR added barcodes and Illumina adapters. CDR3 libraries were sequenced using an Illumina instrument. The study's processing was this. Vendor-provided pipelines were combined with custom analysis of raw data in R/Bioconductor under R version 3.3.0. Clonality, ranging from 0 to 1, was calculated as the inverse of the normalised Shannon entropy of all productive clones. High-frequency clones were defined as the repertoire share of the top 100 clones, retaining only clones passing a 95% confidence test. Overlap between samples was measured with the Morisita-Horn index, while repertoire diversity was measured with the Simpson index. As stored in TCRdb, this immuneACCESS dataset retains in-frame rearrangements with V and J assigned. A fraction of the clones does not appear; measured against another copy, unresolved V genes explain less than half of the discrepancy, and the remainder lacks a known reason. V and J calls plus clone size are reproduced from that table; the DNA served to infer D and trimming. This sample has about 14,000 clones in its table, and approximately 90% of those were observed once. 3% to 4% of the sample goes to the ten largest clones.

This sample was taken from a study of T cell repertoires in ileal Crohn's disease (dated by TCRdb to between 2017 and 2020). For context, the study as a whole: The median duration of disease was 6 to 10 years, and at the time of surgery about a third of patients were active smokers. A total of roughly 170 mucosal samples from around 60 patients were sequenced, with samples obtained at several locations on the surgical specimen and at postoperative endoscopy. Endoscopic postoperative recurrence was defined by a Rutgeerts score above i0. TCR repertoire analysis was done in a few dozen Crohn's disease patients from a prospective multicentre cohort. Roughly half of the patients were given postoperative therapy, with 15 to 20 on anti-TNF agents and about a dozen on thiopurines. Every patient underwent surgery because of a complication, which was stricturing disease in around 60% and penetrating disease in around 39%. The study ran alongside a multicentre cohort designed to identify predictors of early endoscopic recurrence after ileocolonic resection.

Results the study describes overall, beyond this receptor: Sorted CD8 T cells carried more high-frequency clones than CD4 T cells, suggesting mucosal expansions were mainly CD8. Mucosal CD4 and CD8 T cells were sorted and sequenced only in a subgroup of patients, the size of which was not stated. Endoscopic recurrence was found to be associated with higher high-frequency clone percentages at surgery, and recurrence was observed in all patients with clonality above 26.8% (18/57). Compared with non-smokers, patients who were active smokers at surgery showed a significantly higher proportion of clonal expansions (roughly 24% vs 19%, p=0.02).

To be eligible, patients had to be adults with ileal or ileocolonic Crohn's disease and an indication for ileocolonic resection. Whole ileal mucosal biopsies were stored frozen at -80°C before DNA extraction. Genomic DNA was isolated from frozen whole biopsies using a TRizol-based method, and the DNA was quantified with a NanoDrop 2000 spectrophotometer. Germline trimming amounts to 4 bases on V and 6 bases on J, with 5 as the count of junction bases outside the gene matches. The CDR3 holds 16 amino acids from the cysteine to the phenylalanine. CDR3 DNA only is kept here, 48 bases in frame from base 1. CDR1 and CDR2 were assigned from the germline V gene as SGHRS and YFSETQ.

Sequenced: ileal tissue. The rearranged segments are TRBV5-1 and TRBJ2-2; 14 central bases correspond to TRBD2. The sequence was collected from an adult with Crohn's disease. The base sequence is TGCGCCAGCAGCCCCGGACTAGCGGGAGGTGCCGGGGAGCTGTTTTTT. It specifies CASSPGLAGGAGELFF. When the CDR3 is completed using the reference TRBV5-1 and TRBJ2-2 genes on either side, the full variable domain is KAGVTQTPRYLIKTRGQQVTLSCSPISGHRSVSWYQQTPGQGLQFLFEYFSETQRNKGNFPGRFSGRQFSNSRSEMNVSTLELGDSALYLCASSPGLAGGAGELFFGEGSRLTVL.